This passage covers 26 T cell receptor beta chains from one sample sequenced in a study of blood T cell repertoires in COVID-19. Repertoires were generated with immunoSEQ multiplex PCR, while TCRdb's copy carries only in-frame clones and drops some. The sample has around 250,000 clones, 75% to 85% seen once; the top ten hold approximately 8.6%. Sample: PBMCs or T cells enriched from blood (not recorded which). The receptors here all came from a woman aged 50 to 60 with acute COVID-19.

The CDR3, as DNA: TGTGCCAGCAGCCCTGGGACACCGAACACTGAAGCTTTCTTT. Translated, it gives CASSPGTPNTEAFF. V gene TRBV7-2 combines with J gene TRBJ1-1; D is possibly TRBD1 (6 bases). Per the germline V gene, CDR1 is SGHTA and CDR2 is FQGNSA. The V and J ends lost 5 bases and 1 base respectively, with 11 bases between them. The CDR3 extends over 14 amino acids.

This chain links TRBV14 with TRBJ2-7; 8 positions agree with TRBD1. Germline CDR1 is SGHDN and CDR2 is FVKESK. This CDR3 is built from 12 residues. V trimming: 4 bases; J trimming: 9 bases; junction bases outside the gene matches: 5. The CDR3 sequence: CASSRQGYSQYF. The CDR3 nucleotides are TGTGCCAGCAGCCGACAGGGGTACTCGCAGTACTTC.

The chain has TRBV20-1 and TRBJ2-3; D unclear. Trimming pared 6 bases from V and 6 bases from J, leaving 7 bases between. Germline V gives CDR1 DFQATT, CDR2 SNEGSKA (reference sequence). The CDR3 contains 10 residues. CDR3 in amino acids: CSAPLDTQYF. DNA for the CDR3: TGCAGTGCCCCCCTGGATACGCAGTATTTT.

This clone was detected once. This sequence joins TRBV14 and TRBJ1-1, with D uncertain. CDR1 SGHDN and CDR2 FVKESK come from the germline V gene. The CDR3 runs 14 residues. V shed 1 base and J shed 5 bases, with 11 bases lying between them. The CDR3 DNA sequence: TGTGCCAGCAGCCAAGTTGGAGGATGGACTGAAGCTTTCTTT. It is translated as CASSQVGGWTEAFF.

A single count supports this clone. The chain couples TRBV7-9 to TRBJ1-4; the D is unclear. Germline V gives CDR1 SEHNR, CDR2 FQNEAQ (reference sequence). Trimming stripped 4 bases from V and 8 bases from J, with 5 bases between. The CDR3 has 11 residues. In DNA, the CDR3 is TGTGCCAGCAGCTCCTTCGAAAAACTGTTTTTT. Translated, it gives CASSSFEKLFF.

This clone was seen a handful of times. V and J are TRBV27 and TRBJ1-1; D is uncertain. Germline values: CDR1 MNHEY, CDR2 SMNVEV (reference sequence). V was cut by 5 bases and J by 1 base, with 14 bases left in between. The CDR3 extends over 15 amino acids. The CDR3 spells CASSPALFTNTEAFF. Here the CDR3 DNA reads TGTGCCAGCAGTCCCGCACTGTTCACGAACACTGAAGCTTTCTTT.

This clone occurred a few times. The chain carries TRBV19 and TRBJ2-2; D may be TRBD1 (6 bases). V was cut by 7 bases and J by 7 bases, with 19 bases left in between. There are 15 residues in the CDR3. Germline V gene data show CDR1 as LNHDA and CDR2 as SQIVND (reference sequence). The CDR3 protein is CASKEGQGPVGELFF. For the CDR3, the DNA is TGTGCCAGTAAAGAGGGGCAGGGGCCGGTCGGGGAGCTGTTTTTT.

This rearrangement joins TRBV19 to TRBJ1-1; possible D gene TRBD1, 6 bases. The length of the CDR3 is 15 residues. V was pared by 7 bases and J by 1 base, with 16 bases between. Germline V gives CDR1 LNHDA, CDR2 SQIVND (reference sequence). This chain's CDR3 is CASTRTEVPNTEAFF. The CDR3 DNA sequence: TGTGCCAGTACCCGGACAGAGGTGCCGAACACTGAAGCTTTCTTT.

The rearrangement uses TRBV6-2 or TRBV6-3 and TRBJ2-4, with 7 nucleotides matching TRBD2. Germline V lookup: CDR1 MNHEY, CDR2 SVGEGT. The V gene end was trimmed by 0 bases and the J gene end by 0 bases; junction bases not matched to a gene: 5. The CDR3 runs to 17 residues. CDR3 sequence reads: CASSYSAGSLAKNIQYF. The CDR3, as DNA: TGTGCCAGCAGTTACTCAGCGGGATCGCTAGCCAAAAACATTCAGTACTTC.

Turning to this clone: One end of the junction varies from germline; a read error may be responsible. CDR3 region: CASTEYSATNEKLFF. The DNA for the CDR3 is TGTGCCAGCACTGAATATTCTGCAACTAATGAAAAACTGTTTTTT. The V and J genes are TRBV2 and TRBJ1-4; D remains ambiguous. This CDR3 has 15 residues. The germline CDR1 and CDR2 sequences are SNHLY and FYNNEI.

The J gene is TRBJ2-5, the V gene TRBV7-2; TRBD1 is a possible D gene (5 bases). This CDR3 region has 14 residues. The V gene lost 1 base and the J gene lost 5 bases, with 11 bases spanning the gap. Per germline, CDR1 SGHTA and CDR2 FQGNSA. The CDR3 nucleotides read TGTGCCAGCAGCTTAGACTCAGGGCTGGAGACCCAGTACTTC. It yields the protein CASSLDSGLETQYF. Combining the CDR3 with reference TRBV7-2 and TRBJ2-5 gives the whole variable domain GAGVSQSPSNKVTEKGKDVELRCDPISGHTALYWYRQSLGQGLEFLIYFQGNSAPDKSGLPSDRFSAERTGGSVSTLTIQRTQQEDSAVYLCASSLDSGLETQYFGPGTRLLVL.

The chain combines TRBV5-4 with TRBJ2-5; D is unclear. V was trimmed by 0 bases and J by 3 bases, leaving 6 bases between them. The CDR3 runs 13 residues. Looked up from germline, CDR1 is SGHNT and CDR2 is YYREEE (reference sequence). In DNA form, the CDR3 reads TGTGCCAGCAGCTTGGGTCGGGAAGAGACCCAGTACTTC. It is translated as CASSLGREETQYF.

V and J are TRBV15 and TRBJ2-7; D remains unclear. Trimming took off 0 bases at V and 0 bases at J, with 3 bases between the two ends. The CDR3 sequence is 13 residues long. Germline values: CDR1 LNHNV, CDR2 YYDKDF (reference sequence). The CDR3 spells CATSRDLSYEQYF. The CDR3 nucleotides are TGTGCCACCAGCAGAGATCTCTCCTACGAGCAGTACTTC.

The rearrangement joins TRBV5-1 to TRBJ1-2; 10 bases agree with TRBD1. Germline lookup yields CDR1 SGHRS and CDR2 YFSETQ. V lost 0 bases, J lost 7 bases, and 6 bases stayed unmatched. The CDR3 extends over 15 amino acids. The CDR3 DNA follows: TGCGCCAGCAGCTTGGGACAGGGGGCAATGGGTGGCTACACCTTC. It codes for CASSLGQGAMGGYTF.

The chain joins TRBV7-2 to TRBJ1-4, with D hard to call. Looked up from germline, CDR1 is SGHTA and CDR2 is FQGNSA. Deletions cut 3 bases from V and 4 bases from J, with 9 bases between. This CDR3 has 14 residues. The CDR3 protein is CASSLGLNNEKLFF. For the CDR3, the DNA is TGTGCCAGCAGCTTGGGCCTTAATAATGAAAAACTGTTTTTT.

The CDR3 DNA sequence: TGTGCCAGCAGCCAAGATATCGGCAGGGATGCAGATACGCAGTATTTT. Protein: CASSQDIGRDADTQYF. The gene calls are TRBV3-1 (or the pseudogene TRBV3-2) and TRBJ2-3, with a weak D call TRBD1 (5 bases). The V gene's germline CDR1 is LGHDT and CDR2 YNNKEL (reference sequence). V was cut by 0 bases and J by 4 bases, with 14 bases left in between. The CDR3 length is 16 residues.

With regard to this clone: A junction end diverges from the germline sequence, so it may reflect a read error. V is TRBV11-2 and J is TRBJ1-2; D is undetermined. Germline V lookup: CDR1 SGHAT, CDR2 FQNNGV. The CDR3 has 12 amino acids. The CDR3 DNA reads as TGTGCCAGCAGCTTGGTAGACTATAGCTACACCTTC. Translating it yields CASSLVDYSYTF.

This clone was detected only a few times. J is TRBJ2-3 and V is TRBV5-6, with TRBD2 identical over 8 bases. Trimming at V came to 3 bases and at J to 4 bases, leaving 7 bases not matched to a gene. The V gene's germline CDR1 is SGHDT and CDR2 YYEEEE. The CDR3 runs to 15 residues. CDR3 DNA: TGTGCCAGCAGCTCATCCGGGACTAGTGCAGATACGCAGTATTTT. Amino acids: CASSSSGTSADTQYF.

The chain combines TRBV5-1 with TRBJ2-3; 7 nucleotides line up with TRBD2. This CDR3 is built from 18 residues. From germline, CDR1 is SGHRS and CDR2 YFSETQ. With 3 bases clipped from V and 0 bases from J, the junction kept 13 bases outside the gene matches. The CDR3 loop is CASSYRLTSVSSTDTQYF. The CDR3 region has the DNA TGCGCCAGCAGCTACCGACTTACTAGCGTGTCGAGCACAGATACGCAGTATTTT.

The V and J genes are TRBV6-5 and TRBJ1-1; a weak D match, TRBD1 (5 bases). CDR3 length equals 15 residues. Trimming left V 5 bases short and J 3 bases short, with 16 bases between. From germline, CDR1 is MNHEY and CDR2 SVGAGI. The CDR3 nucleotides read TGTGCCAGCAGTCCCAGGGAAGGGAGGGACACTGAAGCTTTCTTT. Its protein is CASSPREGRDTEAFF.

V gene TRBV4-1 combines with J gene TRBJ1-2; TRBD1 aligns across 8 bases. V lost 5 bases to trimming and J lost 7 bases; unmatched junction nucleotides: 15. Germline V gives CDR1 MGHRA, CDR2 YSYEKL. The CDR3 has 16 residues. In DNA, the CDR3 is TGCGCCAGCAGCAAAAACGCTCAGGGGGCGCAGGGTGGCTACACCTTC. This sequence encodes CASSKNAQGAQGGYTF.

The chain joins TRBV2 to TRBJ2-1, with TRBD2 matching 8 bases. Germline V gene data show CDR1 as SNHLY and CDR2 as FYNNEI. The J segment lost 10 bases and the V segment lost 7 bases, leaving 9 bases of the junction unmatched. This CDR3 has 13 amino acids. For the CDR3, the DNA is TGTGCCAGCACAAGATTTAGCGGGGAGGAGCAGTTCTTC. Translating it yields CASTRFSGEEQFF.

This clone was found once. The J gene is TRBJ1-5, the V gene TRBV19; no clear D gene. Germline lookup yields CDR1 LNHDA and CDR2 SQIVND (reference sequence). The V end lost 7 bases, the J end lost 0 bases, and 7 bases lay between the germline ends. This CDR3 has 13 residues. CDR3: CASKEYSNQPQHF. CDR3 sequence (DNA): TGTGCCAGTAAAGAGTATAGCAATCAGCCCCAGCATTTT.

The V and J genes are TRBV7-9 and TRBJ1-4; D is perhaps TRBD1 (6 bases). Germline assignment: CDR1 SEHNR and CDR2 FQNEAQ (reference sequence). Trimming removed 5 bases from V and 8 bases from J, with 21 bases in between. The CDR3 spans 16 residues. CDR3 loop: CASSPWGQREGEKLFF. In DNA form, the CDR3 reads TGTGCCAGCAGCCCCTGGGGACAACGAGAAGGGGAAAAACTGTTTTTT. Based on the CDR3 plus reference TRBV7-9 and TRBJ1-4, the full variable domain is DTGVSQNPRHKITKRGQNVTFRCDPISEHNRLYWYRQTLGQGPEFLTYFQNEAQLEKSRLLSDRFSAERPKGSFSTLEIQRTEQGDSAMYLCASSPWGQREGEKLFFGSGTQLSVL.

The chain recombines TRBV7-8 with TRBJ2-7; 7 bases fit TRBD1. V gave up 7 bases and J gave up 3 bases; unmatched junction bases: 12. The CDR3 has 15 amino acids. Looked up from germline, CDR1 is SGHVS and CDR2 is FQNEAQ. The chain's CDR3 is CASTQGRTGDYEQYF. CDR3 in DNA: TGTGCCAGCACCCAGGGCCGGACAGGCGACTACGAGCAGTACTTC.

This clone appeared a single time. The chain couples TRBV18 to TRBJ2-2; TRBD2 aligns across 7 bases. The CDR3 totals 18 residues. V lost 3 bases and J lost 0; bases outside the gene matches: 10. CDR1 is KGHSH, CDR2 LQKENI, per germline. This CDR3 reads CASSPDLLAGANTGELFF. Written as DNA, the CDR3 is TGTGCCAGCTCACCCGATTTGCTGGCGGGGGCGAACACCGGGGAGCTGTTTTTT.